This entry features one T cell receptor (beta chain) sequence. These data come from a study of T cells after yellow fever vaccination. TCRdb called the 5' RACE reads again in MiXCR, with one record for every CDR3 protein. The sample lists about 73,000 distinct CDR3 sequences, approximately 7.5% occurring once. Germline CDR1 KGHDR, CDR2 SFDVKD. Trimming took 3 bases from V and 2 from J; bases not matched to a gene: 4. This CDR3 has 15 amino acids. The sequence derives from a man aged 30-40 years who received the YFV17D yellow fever vaccine. V usage is TRBV24-1 and J usage is TRBJ2-3; 7 positions match TRBD2. This material consisted of CD8+ T cells sorted from PBMCs, taken on the day of the yellow fever booster vaccination. CDR3 protein: CATSDQGTTTDTQYF. CDR3 nucleotide sequence: TGTGCCACCAGTGATCAAGGGACTACCACAGATACGCAGTATTTT.